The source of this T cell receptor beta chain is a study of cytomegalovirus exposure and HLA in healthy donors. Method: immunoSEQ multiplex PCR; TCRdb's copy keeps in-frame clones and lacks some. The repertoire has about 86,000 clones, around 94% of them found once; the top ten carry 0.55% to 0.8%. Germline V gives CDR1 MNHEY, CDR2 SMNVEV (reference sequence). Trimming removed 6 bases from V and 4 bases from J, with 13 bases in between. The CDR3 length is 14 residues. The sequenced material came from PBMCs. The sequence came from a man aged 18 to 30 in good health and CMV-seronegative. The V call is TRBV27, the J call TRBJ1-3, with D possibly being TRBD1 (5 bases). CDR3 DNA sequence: TGTGCCAGCAGGCTCCGGCGACAGGGAAACACCATATATTTT. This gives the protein CASRLRRQGNTIYF.